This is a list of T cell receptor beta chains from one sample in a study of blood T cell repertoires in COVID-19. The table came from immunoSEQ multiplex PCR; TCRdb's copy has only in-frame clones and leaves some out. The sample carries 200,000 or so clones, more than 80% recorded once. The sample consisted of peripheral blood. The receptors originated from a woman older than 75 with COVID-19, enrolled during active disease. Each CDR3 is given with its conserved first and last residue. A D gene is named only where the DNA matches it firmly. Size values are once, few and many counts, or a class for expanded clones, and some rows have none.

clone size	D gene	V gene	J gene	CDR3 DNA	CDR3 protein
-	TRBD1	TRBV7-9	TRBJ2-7	TGTGCCAGCAGGGCACAGGGGGCGAAGGAGCAGTACTTC	CASRAQGAKEQYF
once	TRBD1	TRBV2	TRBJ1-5	TGTGCCAGCACCAGGACAGGGGGCTACGGTCAGCCCCAGCATTTT	CASTRTGGYGQPQHF
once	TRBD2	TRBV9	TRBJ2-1	TGTGCCAGCAGCGTAGCTTTGGGACTAGGGATCAATGAGCAGTTCTTC	CASSVALGLGINEQFF
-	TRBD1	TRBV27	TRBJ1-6	TGTGCCAGCAGTACCCCGACAGGGGTGAATTCACCCCTCCACTTT	CASSTPTGVNSPLHF
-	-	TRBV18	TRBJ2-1	TGTGCCAGCTCACCAATGGCGGGGGCCTTATACAATGAGCAGTTCTTC	CASSPMAGALYNEQFF
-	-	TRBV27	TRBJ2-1	TGTGCCAGCAGTGACGGGACACACTACAATGAGCAGTTCTTC	CASSDGTHYNEQFF
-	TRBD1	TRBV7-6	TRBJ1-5	TGTGCCAGCATCTTTACACAGGGGAATCAGCCCCAGCATTTT	CASIFTQGNQPQHF
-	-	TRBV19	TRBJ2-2	TGTGCCAGTAGTAGGGCGGCCAGGGGTTCCGGGGAGCTGTTTTTT	CASSRAARGSGELFF
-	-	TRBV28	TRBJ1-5	TGTGCCAGCAGGTCGCCGTTTGGGCCCAATCAGCCCCAGCATTTT	CASRSPFGPNQPQHF
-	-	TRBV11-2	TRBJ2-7	TGTGCCAGCAGCTTAGAAACGGGACACTGGTACGAGCAGTACTTC	CASSLETGHWYEQYF
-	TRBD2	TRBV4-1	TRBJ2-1	TGCGCCAGCAGCCATGTGTGGGGGAGCGGGAGGGGGGATGAGCAGTTCTTC	CASSHVWGSGRGDEQFF
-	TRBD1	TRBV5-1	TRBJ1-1	TGCGCCAGCAGCTTGTTGCAGGGGGCGGAGAACACTGAAGCTTTCTTT	CASSLLQGAENTEAFF
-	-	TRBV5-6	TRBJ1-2	TGTGCCAGCAGCTTGGCAGGCGTAAACTATGGCTACACCTTC	CASSLAGVNYGYTF
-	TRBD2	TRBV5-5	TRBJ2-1	TGTGCCAGCAGCTTGGTACTAGCGGGAGGGCCCTTCTTC	CASSLVLAGGPFF
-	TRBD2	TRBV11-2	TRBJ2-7	TGTGCCAGCAGCTTAGATCGACTAGCGGCCTACGAGCAGTACTTC	CASSLDRLAAYEQYF
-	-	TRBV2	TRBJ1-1	TGTGCCAGCAGGGTGACGGGGGGCAACACTGAAGCTTTCTTT	CASRVTGGNTEAFF
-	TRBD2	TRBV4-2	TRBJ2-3	TGTGCCAGCAGCCAAGAACTAGCGGGATATACGCAGTATTTT	CASSQELAGYTQYF
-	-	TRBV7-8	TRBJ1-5	TGTGCCAGCAGCTTAGCCCAGTTTGGTCAGCCCCAGCATTTT	CASSLAQFGQPQHF
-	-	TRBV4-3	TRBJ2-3	TGCGCCAGCAGCCAAGATGCGGGCCTCATGCAGTATTTT	CASSQDAGLMQYF
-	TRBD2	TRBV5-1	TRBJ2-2	TGCGCCAGCAGCTTGACAGGTCCGCCTAGCGGGAGGACATACACCGGGGAGCTGTTTTTT	CASSLTGPPSGRTYTGELFF
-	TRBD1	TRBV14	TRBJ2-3	TGTGCCAGCAGTGGTCCCCCGGGGCAGGGGGCAAGGACAGATACGCAGTATTTT	CASSGPPGQGARTDTQYF
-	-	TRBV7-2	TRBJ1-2	TGTGCCAGCAGCCCTCGGCGGGCTGGTGGCTACACCTTC	CASSPRRAGGYTF
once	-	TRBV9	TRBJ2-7	TGTGCCAGCAGCGTAGCGGACAACTCCTACGAGCAGTACTTC	CASSVADNSYEQYF
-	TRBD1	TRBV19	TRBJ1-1	TGTGCCAGTAGCCCCCCCCGGGACAGCACTGAAGCTTTCTTT	CASSPPRDSTEAFF
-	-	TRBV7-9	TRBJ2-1	TGTGCCAGCAGCCCCTGGACGGGAACCTACAATGAGCAGTTCTTC	CASSPWTGTYNEQFF